This entry is about one T cell receptor (beta chain). A few counts support this clonotype. What this receptor recognizes is not known. Base qualities were left out, and no much larger clone turns up one base away. The donors were 40 or so Caucasian individuals from Russia, aged 6 to 90 years, who were systemically healthy. Each donor gave roughly 9 milliliters of peripheral blood, drawn into EDTA-treated Vacutainer tubes. Ficoll-Paque density-gradient centrifugation was used to isolate PBMCs, with at least 6.5 million per sample. Total RNA was extracted from PBMCs with Trizol reagent, with at least 5.5 micrograms obtained per sample. The percentages of naive CD45RAhigh/CD27high T cells were determined by flow cytometry on a PBMC aliquot from every donor. This sample is part of a study of blood T cells in healthy people across ages (dated by TCRdb to the mid-2010s). General notes on the study: In model experiments, roughly one uniquely barcoded TCR beta cDNA molecule per two T cells was captured by template switching. Using deep sequencing normalized with unique cDNA molecular identifiers, the study measured how TCR beta repertoire diversity changes with age. Donors were grouped into four age groups: young (average approximately 15 years), middle-aged (39), aged (about 60) and long-lived (approximately 82). To avoid experimental bias, donors of different ages were distributed randomly across sequencing lanes. Using the same blood draw, the study looked at two additional independent replicas of 1 million unique cDNA reads for two donors, one aged 18 to 30 and the other aged 80 or older. General study outcomes and caveats: As age increased, observed TCR beta diversity per million T cells dropped in a roughly linear way, and a significant reduction was already evident by age 40. Bulk unsorted PBMC profiling prevented conclusive comparison of naive and antigen-experienced compartments. Estimates of total diversity based on one million sequenced T cells were regarded as lower bounds and as underestimates. Compared with the aged group, more naive CD4+ T cells, fewer expanded clones and increased TCR diversity were shown by the long-lived group, suggesting age selection. Because donor CMV infection status was unknown, age-related changes in expanded clonotypes were potentially confounded. The percentage of naive T cells measured by flow cytometry correlated strongly with observed TCR beta diversity.

The method behind the library was 5' RACE. The data were produced on an Illumina HiSeq 2500. A second roughly 6 to 11 cycle PCR used a sample-barcoded 5' primer and a J-beta primer mix. A template-switch 5' adaptor carrying 12 random nucleotides introduced a unique molecular identifier onto each TCR beta cDNA molecule. Each sample yielded at least 3 million CDR3-containing paired-end reads. First-strand cDNA synthesis was performed from all RNA using the Mint cDNA synthesis kit, with priming by a TRBC-specific oligonucleotide. Following uracil-DNA glycosylase treatment, all cDNA underwent a first 18-cycle PCR with the universal primers M1SS and BC2_uni_R. As for how the authors treated the data: For normalization, 1 million high-quality reads, each with a distinct molecular identifier, were randomly selected from each sample. Reads with shared molecular identifiers were discarded instead of being binned into consensus sequences. MiTCR, set to a Q25 quality threshold and the strictest error-elimination algorithm, was used for CDR3 identification, clonotype clustering and error correction. A nonparametric unseen species model with Euler transformation was used to estimate a lower bound on total TCR beta diversity. TCRdb trimmed the raw reads at Q25, called clones with MiXCR and kept productive beta chains. For every CDR3 protein sequence, its rows merge into one entry that carries the most common genes and DNA. V and J calls and clone size were set by TCRdb, not the authors. The table for this sample lists 1.2 million to 1.5 million distinct CDR3 sequences; roughly 40% of them were counted only once. 7.9% of the sample is taken by the ten largest.

Source material: blood. This receptor was identified in a young woman in good health.

The CDR3 here reads CSPGTMSDTQYF. DNA sequence: TGCAGTCCGGGGACTATGTCAGATACGCAGTATTTT. The chain was built from TRBV20-1 and TRBJ2-3, and 7 junctional nucleotides match TRBD2. Compared with germline, V lacks 8 bases and J lacks 4 bases; bases without a gene match: 6. Sequences DFQATT (CDR1) and SNEGSKA (CDR2) are obtained from the germline V gene (reference sequence). The CDR3 measures 12 amino acids from cysteine to phenylalanine. The entry retains the CDR3 DNA only, 36 bases that are in frame from base 1.